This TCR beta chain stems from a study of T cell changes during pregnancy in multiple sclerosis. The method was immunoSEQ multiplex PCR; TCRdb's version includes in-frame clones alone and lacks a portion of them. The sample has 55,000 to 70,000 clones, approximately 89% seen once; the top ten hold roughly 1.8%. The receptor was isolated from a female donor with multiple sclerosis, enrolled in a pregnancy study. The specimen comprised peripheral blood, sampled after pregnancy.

CDR3 loop: CASSPDRGRGYTF. Here the CDR3 DNA reads TGTGCCAGCAGTCCCGACAGGGGCCGGGGCTACACCTTC. The V gene is TRBV25-1, the J gene TRBJ1-2; 8 bases map to TRBD1. V lost 5 bases and J lost 8; bases outside the gene matches: 7. CDR1 and CDR2 (germline): MGHDK, SYGVNS. This CDR3 comprises 13 residues.